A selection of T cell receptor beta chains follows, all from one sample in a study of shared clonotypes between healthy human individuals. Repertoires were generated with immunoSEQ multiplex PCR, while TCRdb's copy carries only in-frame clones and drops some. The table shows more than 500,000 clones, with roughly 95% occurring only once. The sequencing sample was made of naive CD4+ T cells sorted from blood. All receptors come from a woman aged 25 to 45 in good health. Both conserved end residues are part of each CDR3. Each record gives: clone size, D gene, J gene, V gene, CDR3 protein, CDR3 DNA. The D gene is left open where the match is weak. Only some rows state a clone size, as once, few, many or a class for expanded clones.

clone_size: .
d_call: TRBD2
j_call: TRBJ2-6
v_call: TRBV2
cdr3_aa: CASRGLAGGAGANVLTF
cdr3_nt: TGTGCCAGCCGGGGACTAGCGGGAGGAGCTGGGGCCAACGTCCTGACTTTC

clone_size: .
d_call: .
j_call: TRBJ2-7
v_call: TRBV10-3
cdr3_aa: CAISGQSSYEQYF
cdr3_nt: TGTGCCATCAGTGGACAGAGCTCCTACGAGCAGTACTTC

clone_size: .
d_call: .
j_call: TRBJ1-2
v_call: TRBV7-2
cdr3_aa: CASSWAGLSRGYTF
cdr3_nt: TGTGCCAGCAGCTGGGCAGGTCTCTCGAGAGGCTACACCTTC

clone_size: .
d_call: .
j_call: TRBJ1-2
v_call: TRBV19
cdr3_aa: CASSIDRGYSNYGYTF
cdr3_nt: TGTGCCAGTAGTATAGACAGGGGATACTCTAACTATGGCTACACCTTC

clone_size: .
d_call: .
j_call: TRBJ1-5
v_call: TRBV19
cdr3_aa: CASGSTVGNQPQHF
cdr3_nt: TGTGCCAGTGGTTCGACAGTGGGGAATCAGCCCCAGCATTTT

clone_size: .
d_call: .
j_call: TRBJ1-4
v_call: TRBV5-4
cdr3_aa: CASSSAREGTTNEKLFF
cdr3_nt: TGTGCCAGCAGCTCGGCCCGGGAGGGAACAACTAATGAAAAACTGTTTTTT

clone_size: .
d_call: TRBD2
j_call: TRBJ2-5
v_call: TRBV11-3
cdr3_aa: CASSLGLAGGQETQYF
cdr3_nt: TGTGCCAGCAGCTTAGGACTAGCGGGAGGTCAAGAGACCCAGTACTTC

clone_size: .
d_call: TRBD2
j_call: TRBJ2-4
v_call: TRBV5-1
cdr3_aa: CASSLRGEDIQYF
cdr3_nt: TGCGCCAGCAGCTTGCGGGGGGAAGACATTCAGTACTTC

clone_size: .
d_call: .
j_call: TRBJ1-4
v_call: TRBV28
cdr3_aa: CASSSGGDNEKLFF
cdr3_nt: TGTGCCAGCAGTAGCGGGGGCGATAATGAAAAACTGTTTTTT

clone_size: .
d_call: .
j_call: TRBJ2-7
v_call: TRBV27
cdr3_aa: CASSRTTGSSYEQYF
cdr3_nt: TGTGCCAGCAGTCGAACTACAGGGAGCTCCTACGAGCAGTACTTC

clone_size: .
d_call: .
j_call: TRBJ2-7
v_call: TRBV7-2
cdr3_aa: CASSPGYYEQYF
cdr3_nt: TGTGCCAGCAGCCCGGGATACTACGAGCAGTACTTC

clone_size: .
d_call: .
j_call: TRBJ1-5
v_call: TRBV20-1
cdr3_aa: CSVRDDQPQHF
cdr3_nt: TGCAGTGTTAGGGACGATCAGCCCCAGCATTTT

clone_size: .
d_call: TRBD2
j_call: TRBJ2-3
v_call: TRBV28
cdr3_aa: CASRDTSGIVSQYF
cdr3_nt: TGTGCCAGCAGGGATACTAGCGGGATCGTCTCGCAGTATTTT

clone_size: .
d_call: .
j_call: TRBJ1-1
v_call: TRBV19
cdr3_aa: CASKGSPSIEAFF
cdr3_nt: TGTGCCAGTAAGGGCAGTCCCTCCATCGAAGCTTTCTTT

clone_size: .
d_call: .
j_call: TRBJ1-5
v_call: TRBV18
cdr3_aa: CASSPEESQPQHF
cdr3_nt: TGTGCCAGCTCACCGGAGGAATCTCAGCCCCAGCATTTT

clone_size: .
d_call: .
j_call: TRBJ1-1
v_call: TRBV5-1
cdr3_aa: CASSLAGGGGSMNTEAFF
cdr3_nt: TGCGCCAGCAGCTTGGCCGGAGGAGGGGGTAGCATGAACACTGAAGCTTTCTTT

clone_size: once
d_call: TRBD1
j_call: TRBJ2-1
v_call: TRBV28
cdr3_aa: CASSLLLGQGDNEQFF
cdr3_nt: TGTGCCAGCAGTTTACTTCTGGGACAGGGGGACAATGAGCAGTTCTTC

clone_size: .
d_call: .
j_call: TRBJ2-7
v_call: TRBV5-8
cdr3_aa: CASRGGRNGYEQYF
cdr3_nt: TGTGCCAGCAGAGGGGGGAGGAACGGGTACGAGCAGTACTTC

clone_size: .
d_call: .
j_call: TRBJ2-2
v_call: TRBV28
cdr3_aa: CASSLDTGELFF
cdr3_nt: TGTGCCAGCAGTTTGGACACCGGGGAGCTGTTTTTT

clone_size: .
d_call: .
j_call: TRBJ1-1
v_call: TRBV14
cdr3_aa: CASKGVDTEAFF
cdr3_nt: TGTGCCAGCAAGGGAGTCGACACTGAAGCTTTCTTT

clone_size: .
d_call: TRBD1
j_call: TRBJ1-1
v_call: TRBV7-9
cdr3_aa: CASSRWTGVSTEAFF
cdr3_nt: TGTGCCAGCAGCCGATGGACAGGAGTTTCGACTGAAGCTTTCTTT

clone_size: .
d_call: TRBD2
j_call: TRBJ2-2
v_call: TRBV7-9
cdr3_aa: CASVDVAREGRFSPGELFF
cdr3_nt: TGTGCCAGCGTGGACGTCGCGCGGGAGGGCCGATTCTCGCCCGGGGAGCTGTTTTTT

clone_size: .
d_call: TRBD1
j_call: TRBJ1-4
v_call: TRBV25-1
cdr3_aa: CASSDRGRGDEKLFF
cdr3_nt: TGTGCCAGCAGTGACAGGGGGCGGGGGGATGAAAAACTGTTTTTT

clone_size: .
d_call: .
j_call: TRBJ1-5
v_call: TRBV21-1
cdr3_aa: CAGDQPQHF
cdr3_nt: TGTGCCGGGGATCAGCCCCAGCATTTT

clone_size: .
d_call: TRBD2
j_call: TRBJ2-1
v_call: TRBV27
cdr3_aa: CASSLSSGSSYNEQFF
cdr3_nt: TGTGCCAGCAGTTTATCTAGCGGGAGCTCCTACAATGAGCAGTTCTTC